These T cell receptor beta chains were read from a single sample in a study of cytomegalovirus exposure and HLA in healthy donors. Profiled with immunoSEQ multiplex PCR; TCRdb holds only in-frame clones, not every one. The sample comprises about 160,000 clones, 60% to 85% of which are singletons, and 7% rests with the top ten. Sequencing input: PBMCs. The receptors derive from a woman aged 40 to 50 in good health and CMV-seropositive. CDR3s include the opening cysteine and the closing phenylalanine or tryptophan.

TRBV6-5,CASSYSWLGGNTIYF
TRBV2,CASRGTGRKDTEAFF
TRBV15,CATRTGTAYSNQPQHF
TRBV29-1,CSVLLGRGTSTDTQYF
TRBV5-4,CASSLDRSGNTIYF
TRBV7-9,CASSLGQDRGLWVNTEAFF
TRBV11-2,CASSLTAVVNTEAFF
TRBV28,CASSRMTGGRYGYTF
TRBV10-1,CASSAAGIAITEAFF
TRBV7-2,CASSSRQNYEQYF
TRBV6-5,CASSLLAYEQYF
TRBV15,CATSRDTYSGNTIYF
TRBV30,CAWRDVGRTLGAFF
TRBV6-1,CASSEAGGDQPQHF